This is a list of T cell receptor beta chains from one sample in a study of T cells expressing NK-cell markers. TCRdb reprocessed the 5' RACE reads; each CDR3 protein has one entry and no DNA is given. The sample totals approximately 550,000 distinct CDR3 sequences. The sequencing sample was made of blood T cells: a sorted CD56 or NKG2C T cell subset, CD4+ or CD8+ T cells, or bulk PBMC T cells (not recorded which). Receptor source: a man younger than 35 in good health. Each CDR3 is given with its conserved first and last residue. Only part of the rows carry a size: once, few, many, or a class if the clone is expanded.

clone size: NA; J gene: TRBJ1-3; V gene: TRBV7-9; CDR3 protein: CASSLARQGTSGNTIYF
clone size: medium-sized; J gene: TRBJ2-1; V gene: TRBV20-1; CDR3 protein: CSARDPGGSYNEQFF
clone size: NA; J gene: TRBJ2-3; V gene: TRBV29-1; CDR3 protein: CSVEEVDRGADLDTQYF
clone size: NA; J gene: TRBJ2-2; V gene: TRBV10-3; CDR3 protein: CAISPPSGTGELFF
clone size: NA; J gene: TRBJ2-3; V gene: TRBV20-1; CDR3 protein: CSARDSVLRRGAQYF
clone size: NA; J gene: TRBJ2-6; V gene: TRBV10-3; CDR3 protein: CAISEARIVGANVLTF
clone size: NA; J gene: TRBJ2-1; V gene: TRBV5-1; CDR3 protein: CASSQRTGGNEQFF
clone size: NA; J gene: TRBJ2-1; V gene: TRBV18; CDR3 protein: CASSQTRNNEQFF
clone size: NA; J gene: TRBJ2-1; V gene: TRBV5-1; CDR3 protein: CASSSGLAGGVSYNEQFF
clone size: NA; J gene: TRBJ2-7; V gene: TRBV5-1; CDR3 protein: CASSQTPGTSAGQYF
clone size: NA; J gene: TRBJ1-2; V gene: TRBV6-1; CDR3 protein: CASSEALGDVDGYTF
clone size: NA; J gene: TRBJ2-7; V gene: TRBV28; CDR3 protein: CASSLFSGGRNEQYF
clone size: NA; J gene: TRBJ2-1; V gene: TRBV11-2; CDR3 protein: CASSLVGTAYNEQFF
clone size: NA; J gene: TRBJ2-1; V gene: TRBV29-1; CDR3 protein: CSVEPLDRSEDEQFF
clone size: NA; J gene: TRBJ2-1; V gene: TRBV29-1; CDR3 protein: CSVGALAGGLGQFF
clone size: NA; J gene: TRBJ2-2; V gene: TRBV11-2; CDR3 protein: CASSFGGVGTGELFF
clone size: NA; J gene: TRBJ2-3; V gene: TRBV5-1; CDR3 protein: CAGSRGDTQYF
clone size: NA; J gene: TRBJ2-2; V gene: TRBV11-1; CDR3 protein: CASSLIRLAGGTGELFF
clone size: NA; J gene: TRBJ2-7; V gene: TRBV7-9; CDR3 protein: CASSLAGRAREQYF
clone size: NA; J gene: TRBJ2-2; V gene: TRBV12-3/TRBV12-4; CDR3 protein: CASTPRQETNTGELFF
clone size: NA; J gene: TRBJ2-1; V gene: TRBV25-1; CDR3 protein: CASSEPTGRPHNEQFF
clone size: NA; J gene: TRBJ2-1; V gene: TRBV5-1; CDR3 protein: CASSFRSQSSGRGYNEQFF
clone size: NA; J gene: TRBJ2-7; V gene: TRBV28; CDR3 protein: CASSRALIRTSGIFTHEQYF
clone size: NA; J gene: TRBJ2-1; V gene: TRBV12-3/TRBV12-4; CDR3 protein: CASSLAIAGEAREQFF
clone size: NA; J gene: TRBJ2-2; V gene: TRBV25-1; CDR3 protein: CASSERRITGELFF
clone size: NA; J gene: TRBJ2-3; V gene: TRBV7-2; CDR3 protein: CASSRRPGGFTDTQYF
clone size: NA; J gene: TRBJ2-2; V gene: TRBV11-2; CDR3 protein: CASSLYLRGQRANTGELFF
clone size: NA; J gene: TRBJ1-2; V gene: TRBV12-3/TRBV12-4; CDR3 protein: CASSSGTGGGYTF
clone size: NA; J gene: TRBJ1-1; V gene: TRBV12-3/TRBV12-4; CDR3 protein: CASKPGRKNTEAFF
clone size: NA; J gene: TRBJ2-2; V gene: TRBV30; CDR3 protein: CAWSGWGGQGNTGELFF
clone size: NA; J gene: TRBJ2-7; V gene: TRBV20-1; CDR3 protein: CSARESGPEQYF
clone size: NA; J gene: TRBJ2-2; V gene: TRBV12-5; CDR3 protein: CASGSDRLTGVGTGELFF
clone size: NA; J gene: TRBJ1-2; V gene: TRBV6-5; CDR3 protein: CASSSQRQGDLYGYTF
clone size: NA; J gene: TRBJ2-3; V gene: TRBV10-2; CDR3 protein: CASTNPNPDTQYF
clone size: NA; J gene: TRBJ2-1; V gene: TRBV7-2; CDR3 protein: CASSRRLVEEQFF
clone size: NA; J gene: TRBJ2-1; V gene: TRBV19; CDR3 protein: CASSISGNREQFF
clone size: NA; J gene: TRBJ2-1; V gene: TRBV27; CDR3 protein: CASSTYRDRGYNEQFF
clone size: NA; J gene: TRBJ1-1; V gene: TRBV12-3/TRBV12-4; CDR3 protein: CASRRDVEVRVGTEAFF
clone size: NA; J gene: TRBJ2-3; V gene: TRBV9; CDR3 protein: CASSVANRAGTDTQYF
clone size: NA; J gene: TRBJ2-5; V gene: TRBV12-3/TRBV12-4; CDR3 protein: CASSLGVAGGQETQYF
clone size: NA; J gene: TRBJ1-2; V gene: TRBV20-1; CDR3 protein: CSARDGGGDYGYTF
clone size: NA; J gene: TRBJ2-7; V gene: TRBV3-1; CDR3 protein: CASSQVREGPYEQYF
clone size: NA; J gene: TRBJ2-2; V gene: TRBV12-3/TRBV12-4; CDR3 protein: CASRRYRGRRTGELFF
clone size: NA; J gene: TRBJ2-5; V gene: TRBV27; CDR3 protein: CATSRTNEETQYF
clone size: NA; J gene: TRBJ1-1; V gene: TRBV5-1; CDR3 protein: CASSFSGAGGNRNTEAFF
clone size: NA; J gene: TRBJ2-4; V gene: TRBV29-1; CDR3 protein: CSVGDGDIQYF
clone size: NA; J gene: TRBJ2-1; V gene: TRBV18; CDR3 protein: CASSDPFYNEQFF
clone size: NA; J gene: TRBJ2-3; V gene: TRBV18; CDR3 protein: CASSPSTDLTDTQYF